This T cell receptor beta chain comes out of a study of blood T cell repertoires in COVID-19. Across the study: Some COVID-19 samples were acute and others convalescent; all came from the United States, Italy and Spain.

Those enrolled in Seattle joined during active infection and were followed longitudinally afterward. The sample holds a few counts of this clone. Per the authors' pipeline: Reference gene primer amplification yielded estimated nucleated cell counts. The data were produced by immunoSEQ multiplex PCR, yet TCRdb's version contains in-frame clones alone and is incomplete. V and J calls and clone size follow that table, whereas D and trimming were derived from the DNA. The sample yields 120,000 to 150,000 clones, around 83% seen once. The CDR3 loop spans 13 amino acids. Germline V lookup: CDR1 GTSNPN, CDR2 SVGIG (reference sequence). V was clipped by 5 bases and J by 5 bases, with 13 bases between them.

The receptor was derived from a man aged 25-45 years with COVID-19, enrolled during active disease. The chain is built from TRBV30 and TRBJ1-5; the D gene is possibly TRBD1 (5 bases). Sample: peripheral blood. The CDR3, as DNA: TGTGCCTGGGGACCAGGGCCGGATCAGCCCCAGCATTTT. It specifies CAWGPGPDQPQHF.